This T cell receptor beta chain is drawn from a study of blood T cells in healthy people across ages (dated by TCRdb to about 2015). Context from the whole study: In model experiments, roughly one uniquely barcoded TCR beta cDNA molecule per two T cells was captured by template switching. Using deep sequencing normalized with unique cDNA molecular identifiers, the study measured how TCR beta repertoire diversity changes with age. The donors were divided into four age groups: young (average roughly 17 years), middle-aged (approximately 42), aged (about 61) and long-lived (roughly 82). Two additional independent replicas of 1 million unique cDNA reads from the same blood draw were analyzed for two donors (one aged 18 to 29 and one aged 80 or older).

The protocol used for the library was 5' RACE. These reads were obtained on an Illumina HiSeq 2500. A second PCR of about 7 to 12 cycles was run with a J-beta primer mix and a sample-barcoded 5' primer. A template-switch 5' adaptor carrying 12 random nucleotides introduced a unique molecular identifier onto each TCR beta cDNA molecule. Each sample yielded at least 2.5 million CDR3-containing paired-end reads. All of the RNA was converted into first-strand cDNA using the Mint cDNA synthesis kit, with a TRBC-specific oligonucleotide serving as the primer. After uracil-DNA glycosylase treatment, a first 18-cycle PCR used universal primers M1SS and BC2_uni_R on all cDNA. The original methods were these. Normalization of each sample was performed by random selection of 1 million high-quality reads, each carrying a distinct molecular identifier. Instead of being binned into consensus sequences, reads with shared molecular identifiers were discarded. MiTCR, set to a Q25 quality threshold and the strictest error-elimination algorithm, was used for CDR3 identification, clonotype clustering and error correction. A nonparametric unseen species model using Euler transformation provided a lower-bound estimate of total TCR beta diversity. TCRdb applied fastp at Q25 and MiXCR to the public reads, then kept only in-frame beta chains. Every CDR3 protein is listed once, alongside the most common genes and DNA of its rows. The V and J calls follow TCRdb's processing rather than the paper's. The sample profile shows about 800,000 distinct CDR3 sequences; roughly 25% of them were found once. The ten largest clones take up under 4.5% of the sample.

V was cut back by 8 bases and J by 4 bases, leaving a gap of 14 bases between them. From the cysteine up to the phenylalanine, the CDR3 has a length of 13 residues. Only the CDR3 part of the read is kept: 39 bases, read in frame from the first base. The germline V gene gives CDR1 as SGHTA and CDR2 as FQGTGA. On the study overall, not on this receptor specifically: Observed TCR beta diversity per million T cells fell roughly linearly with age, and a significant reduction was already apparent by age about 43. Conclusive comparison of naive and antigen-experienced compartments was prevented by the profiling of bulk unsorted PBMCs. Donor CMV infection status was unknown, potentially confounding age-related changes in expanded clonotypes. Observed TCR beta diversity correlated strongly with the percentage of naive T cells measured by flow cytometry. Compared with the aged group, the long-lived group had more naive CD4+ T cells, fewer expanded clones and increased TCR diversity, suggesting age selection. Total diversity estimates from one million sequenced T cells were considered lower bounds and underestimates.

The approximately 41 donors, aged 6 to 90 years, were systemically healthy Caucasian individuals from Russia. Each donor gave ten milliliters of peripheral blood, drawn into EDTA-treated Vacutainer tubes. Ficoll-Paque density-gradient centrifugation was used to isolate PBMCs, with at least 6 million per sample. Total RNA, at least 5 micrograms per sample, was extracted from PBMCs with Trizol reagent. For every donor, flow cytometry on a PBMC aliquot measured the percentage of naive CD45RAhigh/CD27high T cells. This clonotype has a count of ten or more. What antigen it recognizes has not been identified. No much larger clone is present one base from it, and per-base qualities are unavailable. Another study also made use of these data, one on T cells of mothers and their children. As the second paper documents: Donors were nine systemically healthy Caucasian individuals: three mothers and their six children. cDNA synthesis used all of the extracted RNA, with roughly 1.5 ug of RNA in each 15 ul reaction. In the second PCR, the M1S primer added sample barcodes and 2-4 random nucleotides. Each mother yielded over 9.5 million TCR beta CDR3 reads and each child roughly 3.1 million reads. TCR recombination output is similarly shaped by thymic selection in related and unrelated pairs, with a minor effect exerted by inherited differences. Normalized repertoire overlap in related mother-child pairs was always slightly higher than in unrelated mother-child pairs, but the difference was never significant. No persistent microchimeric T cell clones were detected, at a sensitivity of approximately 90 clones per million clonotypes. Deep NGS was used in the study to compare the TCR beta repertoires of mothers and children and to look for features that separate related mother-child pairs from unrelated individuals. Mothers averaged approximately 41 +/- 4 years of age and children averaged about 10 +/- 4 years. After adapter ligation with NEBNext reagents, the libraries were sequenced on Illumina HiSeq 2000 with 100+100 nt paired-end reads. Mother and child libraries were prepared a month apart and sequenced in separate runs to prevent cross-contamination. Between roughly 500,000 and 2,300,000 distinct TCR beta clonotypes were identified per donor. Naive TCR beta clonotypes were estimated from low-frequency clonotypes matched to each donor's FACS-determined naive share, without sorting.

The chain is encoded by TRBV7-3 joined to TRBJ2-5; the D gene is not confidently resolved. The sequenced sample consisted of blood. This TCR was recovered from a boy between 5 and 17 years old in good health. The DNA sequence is TGTGCCAGCTCCCCCGGCCCCGGAGAGACCCAGTACTTC. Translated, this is CASSPGPGETQYF.